This T cell receptor beta chain is drawn from a study of cytomegalovirus exposure and HLA in healthy donors. Across the whole study: Researchers found that 81% of 398 genotyped donors fell within the Caucasian-associated ancestry cluster. Notes on the study in general: Across donors, sequencing depth was assumed by presence/absence analyses to be roughly uniform.

The CDR3 runs 14 residues. Germline V gene lookup returns CDR1 SGHNT and CDR2 YYREEE (reference sequence). V lost 4 bases to trimming and J lost 1 base; unmatched junction nucleotides: 3. A remark on this clone: The antigen is unknown.

Both 60 Vbeta primers and 13 Jbeta primers went into the PCR. Assay used: immunoSEQ multiplex PCR; TCRdb lists only in-frame clones, some missing. The table lists 150,000 to 250,000 clones, around 86% of them singletons. The TCR originated in a woman aged 45-65 years in good health and CMV-seropositive. Material for sequencing was PBMCs. The chain has TRBV5-4 and TRBJ2-5; 8 positions agree with TRBD1. The DNA for the CDR3 is TGTGCCAGCAGCCGAACAGGGGGCCAAGAGACCCAGTACTTC. Protein product: CASSRTGGQETQYF.